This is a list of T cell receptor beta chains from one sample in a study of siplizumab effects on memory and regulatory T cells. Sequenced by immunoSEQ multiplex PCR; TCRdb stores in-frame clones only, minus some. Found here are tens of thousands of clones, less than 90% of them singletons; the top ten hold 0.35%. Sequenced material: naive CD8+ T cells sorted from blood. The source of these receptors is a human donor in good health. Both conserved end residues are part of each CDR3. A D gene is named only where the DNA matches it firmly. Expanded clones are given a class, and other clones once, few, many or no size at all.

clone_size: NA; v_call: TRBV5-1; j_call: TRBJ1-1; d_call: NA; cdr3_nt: TGCGCCAGCAGCCCCTGGGGGGATGGCACTGAAGCTTTCTTT; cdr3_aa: CASSPWGDGTEAFF
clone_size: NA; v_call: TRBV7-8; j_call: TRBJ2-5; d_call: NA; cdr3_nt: TGTGCCAGCAGCCTGGGCCAAGAGACCCAGTACTTC; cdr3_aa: CASSLGQETQYF
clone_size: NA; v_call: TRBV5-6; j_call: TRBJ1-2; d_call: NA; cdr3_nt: TGTGCCAGCAGCTTGCTACCACCTGACGGGGCGAACTATGGCTACACCTTC; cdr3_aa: CASSLLPPDGANYGYTF
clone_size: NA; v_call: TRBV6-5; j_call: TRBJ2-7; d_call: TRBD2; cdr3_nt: TGTGCCAGCAGTTGGACTAGCGGGATCCACGAGCAGTACTTC; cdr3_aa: CASSWTSGIHEQYF
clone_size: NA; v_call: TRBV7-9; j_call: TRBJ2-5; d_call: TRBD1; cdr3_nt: TGTGCCAGCAGCGACAGGGGGAAGGAGACCCAGTACTTC; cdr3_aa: CASSDRGKETQYF
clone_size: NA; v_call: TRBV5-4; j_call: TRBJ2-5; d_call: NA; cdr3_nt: TGTGCCAGCAGCACCCGGACTGGGGAGACCCAGTACTTC; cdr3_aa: CASSTRTGETQYF
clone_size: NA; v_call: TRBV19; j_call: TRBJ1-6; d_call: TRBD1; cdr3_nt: TGTGCCAGTACCCCCATGGGTGGGACAGGATTTTCACCCCTCCACTTT; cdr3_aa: CASTPMGGTGFSPLHF
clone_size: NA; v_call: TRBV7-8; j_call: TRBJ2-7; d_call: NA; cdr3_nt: TGTGCCAGCAGCCAGGGCCCCCCGGGTGAGCAGTACTTC; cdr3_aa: CASSQGPPGEQYF
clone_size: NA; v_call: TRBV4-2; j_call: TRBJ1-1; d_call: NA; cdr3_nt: TGTGCCAGCAGCCTCCCCGGGATCTCCTTTGAAGCTTTCTTT; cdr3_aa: CASSLPGISFEAFF
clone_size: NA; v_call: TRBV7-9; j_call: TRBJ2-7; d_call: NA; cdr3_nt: TGTGCCAGCAGCCCCCTAACCCCCGAGCAGTACTTC; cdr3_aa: CASSPLTPEQYF
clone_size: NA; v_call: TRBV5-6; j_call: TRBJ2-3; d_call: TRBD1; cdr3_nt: TGTGCCAGCAGCGCCTCCGGGACAGGGGGCTTTTTTACAGATACGCAGTATTTT; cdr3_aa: CASSASGTGGFFTDTQYF
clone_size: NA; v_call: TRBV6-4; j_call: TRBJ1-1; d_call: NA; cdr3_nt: TGTGCCAGCAGTCCCTTCGACAGAGCCACTGAAGCTTTCTTT; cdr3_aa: CASSPFDRATEAFF
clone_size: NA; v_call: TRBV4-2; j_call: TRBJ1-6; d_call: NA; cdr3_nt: TGTGCCAGCAGCCTCTCTGGGGGGCCCCTCCACTTT; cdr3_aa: CASSLSGGPLHF
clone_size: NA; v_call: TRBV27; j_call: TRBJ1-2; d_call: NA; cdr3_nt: TGTGCCAGCAGTTCCAGAGTACCCCTCTATGGCTACACCTTC; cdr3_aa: CASSSRVPLYGYTF
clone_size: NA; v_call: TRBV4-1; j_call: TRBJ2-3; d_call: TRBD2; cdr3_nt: TGCGCCAGCAGCCAAGATCCCGGACTAGGAGACACAGATACGCAGTATTTT; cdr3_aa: CASSQDPGLGDTDTQYF
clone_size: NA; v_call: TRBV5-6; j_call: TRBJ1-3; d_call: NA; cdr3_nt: TGTGCCAGCAGCTCAGGGATGGTAGGAAACACCATATATTTT; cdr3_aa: CASSSGMVGNTIYF
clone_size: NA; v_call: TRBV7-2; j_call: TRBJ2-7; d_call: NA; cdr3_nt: TGTGCCAGCAGCTTAGATCCTGTCTCCTACGAGCAGTACTTC; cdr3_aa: CASSLDPVSYEQYF
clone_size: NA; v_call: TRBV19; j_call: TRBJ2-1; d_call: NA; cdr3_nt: TGTGCCAGTAGTATTGTCGCGGGACATTTCTCCTACAATGAGCAGTTCTTC; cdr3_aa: CASSIVAGHFSYNEQFF
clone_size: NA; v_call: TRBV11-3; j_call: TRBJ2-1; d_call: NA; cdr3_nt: TGTGCCAGCAGCTTAGGGAGGGGAGGATTGAATGAGCAGTTCTTC; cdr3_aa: CASSLGRGGLNEQFF
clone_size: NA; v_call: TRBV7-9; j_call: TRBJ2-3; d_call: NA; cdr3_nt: TGTGCCAGCAGAGCGTCTGGGGGGATCACAGATACGCAGTATTTT; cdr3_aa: CASRASGGITDTQYF
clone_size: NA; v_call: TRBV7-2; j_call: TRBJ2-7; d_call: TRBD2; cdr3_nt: TGTGCCAGCAGCTCTAGGACTAGCGGCCGCGCGCAGTACTTC; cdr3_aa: CASSSRTSGRAQYF
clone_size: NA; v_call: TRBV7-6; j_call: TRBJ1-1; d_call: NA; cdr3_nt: TGTGCCAGCAGCTTAGGGCAGGGTACTGAAGCTTTCTTT; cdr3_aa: CASSLGQGTEAFF
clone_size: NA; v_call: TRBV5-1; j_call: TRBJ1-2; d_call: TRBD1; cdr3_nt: TGCGCCAGCAGCGAGACAGGGCTGGAATACTATGGCTACACCTTC; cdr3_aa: CASSETGLEYYGYTF
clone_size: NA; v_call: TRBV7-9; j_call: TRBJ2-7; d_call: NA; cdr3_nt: TGTGCCAGCAGCTTAGGCGAGCAGTACTTC; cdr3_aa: CASSLGEQYF
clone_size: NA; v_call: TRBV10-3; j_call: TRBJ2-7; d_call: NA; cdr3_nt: TGTGCCAGCAGTGAAGGAGGGCCTTGGGACGAGCAGTACTTC; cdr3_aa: CASSEGGPWDEQYF
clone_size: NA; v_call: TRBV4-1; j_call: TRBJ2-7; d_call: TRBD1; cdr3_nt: TGCGCCAGCAGCCAGGAGCCTGGGGGACAGGCCTACGAGCAGTACTTC; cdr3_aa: CASSQEPGGQAYEQYF
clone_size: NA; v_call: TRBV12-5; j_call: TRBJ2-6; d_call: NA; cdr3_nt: TGTGCTAGTGGTTTGGTTTCCAGGGGCCCTCCTGGGGCCAACGTCCTGACTTTC; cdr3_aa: CASGLVSRGPPGANVLTF
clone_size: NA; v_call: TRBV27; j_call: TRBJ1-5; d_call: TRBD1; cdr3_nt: TGTGCCAGCAGGATGCAGGGGGTCAATCAGCCCCAGCATTTT; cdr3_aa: CASRMQGVNQPQHF
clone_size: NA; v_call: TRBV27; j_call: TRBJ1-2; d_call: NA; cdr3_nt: TGTGCCAGCAGTCCCGGCGGGCCAGGGTATGGCTACACCTTC; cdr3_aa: CASSPGGPGYGYTF
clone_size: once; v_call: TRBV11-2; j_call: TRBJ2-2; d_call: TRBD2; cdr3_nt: TGTGCCAGCAGCTTAGGCGGGGGGCCCGGGGAGCTGTTTTTT; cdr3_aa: CASSLGGGPGELFF
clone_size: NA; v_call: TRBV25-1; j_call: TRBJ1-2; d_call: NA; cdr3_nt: TGTGCCAGCAGTGAATTCAAGGTTGGGGGGGACTATGGCTACACCTTC; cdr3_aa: CASSEFKVGGDYGYTF
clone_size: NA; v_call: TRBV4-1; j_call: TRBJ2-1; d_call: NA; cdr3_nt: TGCGCCGGCTCAGGCCCGGGTAACAATGAGCAGTTCTTC; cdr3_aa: CAGSGPGNNEQFF